These 24 T cell receptor beta chains originate from one sample sequenced in a study of technical replicates of blood from a few donors (dated by TCRdb to the late 2010s). The library was produced with the immunoSEQ multiplex PCR assay. TCRdb stores this immuneACCESS table with in-frame sequences only. Part of the clones is absent; in the studies checked, under half of the shortfall reflects unresolved V genes, and no reason is known for the rest. This sample is represented by more than 90,000 clones; roughly 95% of them were singletons. The ten largest clones capture around 0.2% of the sample. Sequencing input: T cells isolated from PBMCs. The receptor source for this set is a human donor in good health.

The rearrangement joins TRBV7-9 to TRBJ1-5; 8 positions match TRBD1. Losses at the gene ends were 7 bases for V and 1 base for J; bases not matched to a gene: 3. Looked up from germline, CDR1 is SEHNR and CDR2 is FQNEAQ (reference sequence). This CDR3 has 14 amino acids. CDR3 in amino acids: CASNQGASNQPQHF. Written as DNA, the CDR3 is TGTGCCAGCAATCAGGGGGCCAGCAATCAGCCCCAGCATTTT. The variable domain in full, completed from reference TRBV7-9 and TRBJ1-5, reads DTGVSQNPRHKITKRGQNVTFRCDPISEHNRLYWYRQTLGQGPEFLTYFQNEAQLEKSRLLSDRFSAERPKGSFSTLEIQRTEQGDSAMYLCASNQGASNQPQHFGDGTRLSIL.

The chain joins TRBV7-9 to TRBJ1-6, with a possible D match to TRBD1 (6 bases). Germline V gene data show CDR1 as SEHNR and CDR2 as FQNEAQ (reference sequence). CDR3 size: 14 residues. V was clipped by 3 bases and J by 6 bases, with 9 bases between them. The CDR3 protein is CASSFTDSNSPLHF. The CDR3 nucleotides are TGTGCCAGCAGCTTCACGGACAGTAATTCACCCCTCCACTTT.

This chain uses TRBV7-6 with TRBJ2-7; weak D call: TRBD1 (6 bases). The V and J ends lost 1 base and 5 bases respectively, with 12 bases between them. Germline V CDR1 and CDR2: SGHVS, FNYEAQ. This CDR3 comprises 14 residues. DNA of the CDR3: TGTGCCAGCAGCTTAGATGGCAGGGGAAACGAGCAGTACTTC. Translating it yields CASSLDGRGNEQYF.

This sequence joins TRBV7-2 and TRBJ2-7; a possible D gene is TRBD2 (6 bases). CDR1 is SGHTA, CDR2 FQGNSA, per germline. CDR3 length: 14 amino acids. V lost 1 base to trimming and J lost 4 bases, with 11 bases between them. The CDR3 nucleotides are TGTGCCAGCAGCTTAGTGGGGCGGGATTACGAGCAGTACTTC. It yields the protein CASSLVGRDYEQYF.

This clone was picked up one time. J is TRBJ2-3 and V is TRBV18, with 13 bases lining up with TRBD2. Trimming took 5 bases from V and 3 from J; bases not matched to a gene: 8. The CDR3 consists of 17 residues. CDR1 is KGHSH and CDR2 is LQKENI in the germline V gene. The chain's CDR3 is CASSARLAGGSTDTQYF. CDR3 DNA: TGTGCCAGCTCAGCTCGACTAGCGGGAGGATCTACAGATACGCAGTATTTT.

The J gene is TRBJ2-5, the V gene TRBV5-4, with D unclear. V gave up 4 bases and J gave up 5 bases, with 15 bases separating them. This CDR3 is built from 14 residues. From germline, CDR1 is SGHNT and CDR2 YYREEE (reference sequence). CDR3 loop: CASSLGTRAETQYF. In DNA form, the CDR3 reads TGTGCCAGCAGCCTCGGTACTCGAGCCGAGACCCAGTACTTC.

This chain joins TRBV28 and TRBJ2-1, with D possibly being TRBD1 (6 bases). Germline V CDR1 and CDR2: MDHEN, SYDVKM. The germline V and J ends were trimmed by 7 bases and 7 bases, with 8 bases remaining between them. The CDR3 has 11 residues. CDR3 sequence reads: CASTGDNEQFF. DNA of the CDR3: TGTGCCAGCACAGGGGATAATGAGCAGTTCTTC.

The chain uses TRBV19 and TRBJ1-1; 8 bases align to TRBD1. CDR3 size: 14 residues. Looked up from germline, CDR1 is LNHDA and CDR2 is SQIVND (reference sequence). The junction had 2 bases not matched to a gene; V was cut back by 1 base and J by 4 bases. CDR3: CASSIGQGSTEAFF. In DNA, the CDR3 is TGTGCCAGTAGTATAGGACAGGGGAGCACTGAAGCTTTCTTT.

The chain links TRBV30 to TRBJ1-2; 8 positions match TRBD1. The germline CDR1 and CDR2 sequences are GTSNPN and SVGIG (reference sequence). Unmatched junction bases numbered 7, after V lost 8 bases and J lost 2 bases. There are 13 residues in the CDR3. CDR3 sequence: CARQGPSNYGYTF. The DNA of the CDR3 is TGTGCCCGACAGGGGCCCTCCAACTATGGCTACACCTTC.

The chain combines TRBV5-1 with TRBJ2-5, with D possibly being TRBD1 (8 bases). Germline CDR1 is SGHRS and CDR2 is YFSETQ. V shed 5 bases and J shed 2 bases, with 13 bases lying between them. CDR3 length equals 14 residues. The CDR3 nucleotides read TGCGCCAGCAGGGACAGGGAGGGGCAAGAGACCCAGTACTTC. It is translated as CASRDREGQETQYF.

V and J are TRBV4-2 and TRBJ2-1; weak D call: TRBD2 (6 bases). V lost 3 bases, J lost 6 bases, and 18 bases lay in between. Per the germline V gene, CDR1 is LGHNA and CDR2 is YNFKEQ. CDR3 length equals 16 residues. In DNA form, the CDR3 reads TGTGCCAGCAGCCAGGCTCGGGACTTAGAGTTCAATGAGCAGTTCTTC. Translation: CASSQARDLEFNEQFF.

V gene TRBV7-8 combines with J gene TRBJ2-1; possible D gene TRBD2, 6 bases. The V and J ends lost 1 base and 6 bases respectively, with 10 bases between them. The CDR3 runs 14 residues. Germline CDR1 SGHVS, CDR2 FQNEAQ. CDR3 amino acids: CASSLGWGGNEQFF. CDR3 DNA: TGTGCCAGCAGCTTAGGCTGGGGAGGCAATGAGCAGTTCTTC.

CDR3 sequence: CASSLGGGLGETQYF. The CDR3 DNA reads TGTGCCAGCAGTCTCGGGGGGGGGCTGGGAGAGACCCAGTACTTC. The rearrangement joins TRBV2 to TRBJ2-5; 8 bases match TRBD2. The CDR3 has 15 amino acids. Germline CDR1 and CDR2: SNHLY and FYNNEI. Germline trimming cut 5 bases from V and 4 bases from J; bases unmatched to any gene: 9.

This chain joins TRBV28 and TRBJ1-2, with a possible D match to TRBD1 (5 bases). Looked up from germline, CDR1 is MDHEN and CDR2 is SYDVKM. Between the trimmed V and J ends, which lost 4 bases and 2 bases, there was a span of 26 bases. This CDR3 contains 19 residues. The CDR3 DNA sequence: TGTGCCAGCAGTTCTGGGCGCGTCCCTAACAGGCGACTGAACTATGGCTACACCTTC. This encodes CASSSGRVPNRRLNYGYTF.

The CDR3 region is CASSFVVAGGQLVTDTQYF. The CDR3 DNA reads as TGTGCCAGCAGCTTTGTCGTCGCGGGAGGGCAATTGGTCACAGATACGCAGTATTTT. The V and J genes are TRBV5-6 and TRBJ2-3; 9 bases are a match to TRBD2. CDR3 length: 19 amino acids. Germline CDR1 is SGHDT and CDR2 is YYEEEE. The J segment lost 2 bases and the V segment lost 2 bases, leaving 15 bases of the junction unmatched. The full variable domain, with the rest looked up from reference TRBV5-6 and TRBJ2-3, is DAGVTQSPTHLIKTRGQQVTLRCSPKSGHDTVSWYQQALGQGPQFIFQYYEEEERQRGNFPDRFSGHQFPNYSSELNVNALLLGDSALYLCASSFVVAGGQLVTDTQYFGPGTRLTVL.

The chain has TRBV5-1 and TRBJ1-1; 7 bases line up with TRBD1. Per the germline V gene, CDR1 is SGHRS and CDR2 is YFSETQ. CDR3 size: 16 residues. V was pared by 4 bases and J by 0 bases, with 9 bases of the junction left unmatched. The CDR3, as DNA: TGCGCCAGCAGCCCATACAGGGGCGGCATGAACACTGAAGCTTTCTTT. It codes for CASSPYRGGMNTEAFF.

This clone was detected once. The V and J genes are TRBV27 and TRBJ2-1; 9 bases map to TRBD2. The CDR3 runs 16 residues. V was clipped by 5 bases and J by 7 bases; unmatched bases: 12. CDR1 and CDR2 (germline): MNHEY, SMNVEV (reference sequence). The CDR3 region has the DNA TGTGCCAGCAGTCCCTCCGGGACTAGCATGTCGAATGAGCAGTTCTTC. Translated: CASSPSGTSMSNEQFF.

V gene TRBV25-1 combines with J gene TRBJ1-3; D remains ambiguous. Trimming removed 6 bases at V and 2 bases at J, with 11 bases between. The CDR3 covers 14 residues. Germline loops: CDR1 MGHDK, CDR2 SYGVNS. CDR3 coding DNA: TGTGCCAGCAGCGGAGGAATAGCTGGAAACACCATATATTTT. Its protein is CASSGGIAGNTIYF.

The rearrangement joins TRBV19 to TRBJ2-5, with D perhaps matching TRBD2 (7 bases). Germline CDR1 is LNHDA and CDR2 is SQIVND (reference sequence). The length of the CDR3 is 12 residues. The CDR3 protein is CAARGPQETQYF. CDR3 nucleotides: TGTGCTGCGCGGGGGCCCCAAGAGACCCAGTACTTC.

The J gene is TRBJ1-1, the V gene TRBV5-1; tentatively, D is TRBD1 (5 bases). CDR1 is SGHRS, CDR2 YFSETQ, per germline. The CDR3 is made up of 14 amino acids. Between the trimmed V and J ends, which lost 0 bases and 1 base, there was a span of 7 bases. The CDR3 nucleotides read TGCGCCAGCAGCTTGGCAGGGCCGAACACTGAAGCTTTCTTT. It is translated as CASSLAGPNTEAFF.

CDR3: CASSVMTGGNEQYF. CDR3 in DNA: TGCGCCAGCAGTGTGATGACAGGGGGCAACGAGCAGTACTTC. The rearrangement links TRBV5-1 to TRBJ2-7, with 10 bases aligning to TRBD1. Germline trimming cut 5 bases from V and 5 bases from J; bases unmatched to any gene: 7. The CDR3 covers 14 residues. CDR1 and CDR2 (germline): SGHRS, YFSETQ.

The rearrangement links TRBV6-6 to TRBJ2-7; 10 nucleotides line up with TRBD1. The V gene's germline CDR1 is MNHNY and CDR2 SVGAGI (reference sequence). V shed 4 bases and J 6 bases; nucleotides not matched to a gene: 12. This CDR3 has 16 amino acids. The CDR3 reads CASSSIDRGRPGEQYF. In DNA form, the CDR3 reads TGTGCCAGCAGTTCGATCGACAGGGGGCGGCCTGGCGAGCAGTACTTC.

The chain employs TRBV6-1 and TRBJ1-1, with a possible D match to TRBD1 (5 bases). The CDR3 contains 13 residues. Trimming removed 2 bases from V and 7 bases from J, with 11 bases in between. Germline-derived CDR1 and CDR2 are MNHNS and SASEGT. The CDR3 here is CASSEPQGSEAFF. CDR3 DNA: TGTGCCAGCAGTGAACCCCAGGGAAGTGAAGCTTTCTTT.

The chain employs TRBV5-1 and TRBJ1-5, with D unresolved. Germline-derived CDR1 and CDR2 are SGHRS and YFSETQ. V gave up 8 bases and J gave up 0 bases, with 9 bases separating them. This CDR3 has 13 residues. The CDR3 DNA reads as TGCGCCAGATCAGACTATAGCAATCAGCCCCAGCATTTT. Amino acids: CARSDYSNQPQHF.